A selection of T cell receptor beta chains follows, all from one sample in a study of cytotoxic CD8 clonotypes in ibrutinib-treated CLL. Data came from immunoSEQ multiplex PCR; TCRdb stores just in-frame clones and leaves some out. Of approximately 300,000 clones listed, 80% are singletons. The material sequenced was PBMCs, taken before ibrutinib treatment. These receptors were collected from a human donor with chronic lymphocytic leukemia. CDR3s include the opening cysteine and the closing phenylalanine or tryptophan. The D gene is left open where the match is weak.

TRBD1 TRBJ1-4 TRBV27 CASSSPRDRDEKLFF
- TRBJ2-1 TRBV6-1 CASSGHTSAYNEQFF
TRBD2 TRBJ2-7 TRBV4-3 CASSQGLAGPYEQYF
TRBD2 TRBJ2-7 TRBV30 CAWNSLRAPSGVSYEQYF
- TRBJ1-3 TRBV9 CASSVIDRPAGNTIYF
TRBD1 TRBJ2-3 TRBV9 CASSLLRGQGAQYF
- TRBJ2-7 TRBV18 CASSESGHQRLYEQYF
TRBD2 TRBJ2-3 TRBV7-2 CASSPSPGLAGLTDTQYF
- TRBJ2-1 TRBV4-1 CASSQVSGGEQFF
- TRBJ1-3 TRBV7-9 CASSLLGSGNTIYF
- TRBJ2-7 TRBV30 CAWSPIYEQYF
TRBD1 TRBJ2-5 TRBV30 CAWTQGLETQYF
TRBD2 TRBJ2-1 TRBV27 CASSFGRGTYNEQFF
TRBD1 TRBJ1-2 TRBV15 CATSRDRGPNYGYTF
- TRBJ2-7 TRBV4-1 CASSLARQGAYEQYF
- TRBJ2-6 TRBV2 CASTYSGANVLTF
- TRBJ2-2 TRBV27 CASSLTRVTGELFF
- TRBJ2-5 TRBV4-3 CASSQDIPTDYWETQYF
TRBD2 TRBJ2-3 TRBV5-1 CASSLGRAGVVSTDTQYF
- TRBJ1-2 TRBV25-1 CASSEGNYGYTF
- TRBJ2-2 TRBV5-1 CASSSEWNTGELFF
- TRBJ1-4 TRBV10-3 CAISPLGDLNEKLFF